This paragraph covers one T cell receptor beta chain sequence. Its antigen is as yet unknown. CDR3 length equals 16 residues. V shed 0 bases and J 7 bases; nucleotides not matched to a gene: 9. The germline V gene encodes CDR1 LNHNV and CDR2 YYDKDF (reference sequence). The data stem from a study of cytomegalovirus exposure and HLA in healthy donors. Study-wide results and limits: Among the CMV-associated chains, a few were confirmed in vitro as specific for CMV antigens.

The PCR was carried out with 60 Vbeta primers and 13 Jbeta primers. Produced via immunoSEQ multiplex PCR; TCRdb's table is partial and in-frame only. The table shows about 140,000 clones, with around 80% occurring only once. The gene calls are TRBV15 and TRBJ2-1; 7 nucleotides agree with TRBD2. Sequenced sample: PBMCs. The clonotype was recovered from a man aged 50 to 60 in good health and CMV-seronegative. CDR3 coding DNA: TGTGCCACCAGCAGAGATAACCGGGACTATTCGAATGAGCAGTTCTTC. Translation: CATSRDNRDYSNEQFF. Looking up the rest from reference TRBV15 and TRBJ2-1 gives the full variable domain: DAMVIQNPRYQVTQFGKPVTLSCSQTLNHNVMYWYQQKSSQAPKLLFHYYDKDFNNEADTPDNFQSRRPNTSFCFLDIRSPGLGDTAMYLCATSRDNRDYSNEQFFGPGTRLTVL.